This T cell receptor beta chain derives from a study of blood T cell repertoires in COVID-19. Overall study context: From the United States, Italy and Spain came samples of acute and convalescent COVID-19.

In the authors' workflow: Reference gene primer amplification gave nucleated cell count estimates. The data were produced by immunoSEQ multiplex PCR, yet TCRdb's version contains in-frame clones alone and is incomplete. V, J and clone size were drawn from that table, and D and trimming were deduced from the DNA. The repertoire consists of about 210,000 clones, with roughly 84% occurring once and the leading ten covering 5.5% to 8.5%. Looked up from germline, CDR1 is MDHEN and CDR2 is SYDVKM. The CDR3 has 17 amino acids. The V segment lost 5 bases and the J segment 1 base; nucleotides outside the gene matches: 8. Donors were grouped by their self-reported clinical history.

The source is a man aged 25-40 years in a cohort exposed to, infected with or recovered from COVID-19 (not recorded which). The material sequenced was PBMCs or T cells enriched from blood (not recorded which). The rearrangement joins TRBV28 to TRBJ1-6, with TRBD1 matching over 7 bases. CDR3 protein: CASSPGQESSYNSPLHF. CDR3 coding DNA: TGTGCCAGCAGTCCTGGACAGGAGAGTTCCTATAATTCACCCCTCCACTTT.